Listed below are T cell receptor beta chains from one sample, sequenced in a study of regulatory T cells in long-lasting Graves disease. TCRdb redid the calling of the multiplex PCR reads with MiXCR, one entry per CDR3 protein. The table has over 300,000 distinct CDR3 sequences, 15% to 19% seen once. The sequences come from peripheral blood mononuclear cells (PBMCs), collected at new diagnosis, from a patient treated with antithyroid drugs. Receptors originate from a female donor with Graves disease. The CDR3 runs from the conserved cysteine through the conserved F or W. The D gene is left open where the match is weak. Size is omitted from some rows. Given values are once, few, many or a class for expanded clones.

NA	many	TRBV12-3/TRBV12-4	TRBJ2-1	TGTGCCAGCAGTTTGGACATCCCCTTCAATGAGCAGTTCTTC	CASSLDIPFNEQFF
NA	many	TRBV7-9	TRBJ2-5	TGTGCCAGCAGCTTAGTCGCCAGACCAGAGACCCAGTACTTC	CASSLVARPETQYF
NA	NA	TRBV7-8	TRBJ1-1	TGTGCCAGCAGCTTACTAAGAGGGGGTAACACTGAAGCTTTCTTT	CASSLLRGGNTEAFF
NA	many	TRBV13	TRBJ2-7	TGTGCCAGCAGCCACGGGGGACTTAGGGCCTACGAGCAGTACTTC	CASSHGGLRAYEQYF
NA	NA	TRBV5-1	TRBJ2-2	TGCGCCATCTTGAGTGCGGAGCTGTTTTTT	CAILSAELFF
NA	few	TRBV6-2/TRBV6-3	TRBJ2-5	TGTGCCAGCAGCCCGCAGCTGGGTTCGACCCAGTACTTC	CASSPQLGSTQYF
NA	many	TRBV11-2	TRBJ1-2	TGTGCCAGCAGCGATTCTGACCAGGCCCTATATGGCTACACCTTC	CASSDSDQALYGYTF
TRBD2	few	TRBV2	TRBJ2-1	TGTGCCAGCAGTAGACGCGGGGGGGCCTTATTAAACTACAATGAGCAGTTCTTC	CASSRRGGALLNYNEQFF
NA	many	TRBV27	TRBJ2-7	TGTGCCAGCAGTTCGTACGGGATCCTTACCTACGAGCAGTACTTC	CASSSYGILTYEQYF
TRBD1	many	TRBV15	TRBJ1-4	TGTGCCACCAGCAGGGACAGGGGCGCGAATGAAAAACTGTTTTTT	CATSRDRGANEKLFF
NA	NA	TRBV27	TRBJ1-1	TGTGCCAGCAGTGGCAGCTACACTGAAGCTTTCTTT	CASSGSYTEAFF
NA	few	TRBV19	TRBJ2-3	TGTGCCAGTAGTAAGGCCCTCGGCACAGATACGCAGTATTTT	CASSKALGTDTQYF
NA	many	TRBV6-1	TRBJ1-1	TGTGCCACCCGGAAAGGGGGGAGAGGTTCGGGCACTGAAGCTTTCTTT	CATRKGGRGSGTEAFF
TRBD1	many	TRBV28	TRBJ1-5	TGTGCCAGCAGGGCGGGGACAGGCCATAGCAATCAGCCCCAGCATTTT	CASRAGTGHSNQPQHF
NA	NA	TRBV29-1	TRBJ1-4	TGCAGCGTTAGTAGGAGGGTGAATGAAAAACTGTTTTTT	CSVSRRVNEKLFF
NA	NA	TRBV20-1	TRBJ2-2	TGCAGTGCGTGGGACACCGGGGAGCTGTTTTTT	CSAWDTGELFF
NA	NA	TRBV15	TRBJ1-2	TGTGCCACCACCCCAGGAGAGGTAGTCTATGGCTACACCTTC	CATTPGEVVYGYTF
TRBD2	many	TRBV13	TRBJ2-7	TGTGCCAGCAGCACGCGGACTAGCGTCTACGAGCAGTACTTC	CASSTRTSVYEQYF
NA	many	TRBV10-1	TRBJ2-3	TGCGCCAGCAGTGAAGTCTGGAGCCCCGATACGCAGTATTTT	CASSEVWSPDTQYF
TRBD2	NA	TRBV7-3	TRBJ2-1	TGTGCCAGCAGCCGACTAGCGGGGGGGCAAAGTGAGCAGTTCTTC	CASSRLAGGQSEQFF
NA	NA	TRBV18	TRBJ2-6	TGTGCCAGCTCACAACCGGGCTCTGGGGCCAACGTCCTGACTTTC	CASSQPGSGANVLTF
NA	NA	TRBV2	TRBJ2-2	TGTGCCAGCAGTGGGACCACGAACACCGGGGAGCTGTTTTTT	CASSGTTNTGELFF
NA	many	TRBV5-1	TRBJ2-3	TGCGCCAGCAGCCCCGGGATTCAACCTAGCACAGATACGCAGTATTTT	CASSPGIQPSTDTQYF
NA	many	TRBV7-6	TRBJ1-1	TGTGCCAGCAGCTTAGTCAGTGTGGGCGACACTGAAGCTTTCTTT	CASSLVSVGDTEAFF
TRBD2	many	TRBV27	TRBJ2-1	TGTGCCAGCAGTGGCGGCGGGAGACTAGCGGGGTTCTACAATGAGCAGTTCTTC	CASSGGGRLAGFYNEQFF
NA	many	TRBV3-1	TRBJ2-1	TGTGCCAGCAGCCAGGTAGACGGGGTCTCGACTTTC	CASSQVDGVSTF
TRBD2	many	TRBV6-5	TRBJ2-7	TGTGCCAGCAGTTACACTAGCGGGACCTTCTACGAGCAGTACTTC	CASSYTSGTFYEQYF
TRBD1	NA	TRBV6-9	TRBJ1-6	TGTGCCAGCAGTTACAGGACAGGGGGTAGATCACCCCTCCACTTT	CASSYRTGGRSPLHF
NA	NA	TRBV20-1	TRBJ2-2	TGCAGTGCTAGAGGGGGCGACACCGGGGAGCTGTTTTTT	CSARGGDTGELFF
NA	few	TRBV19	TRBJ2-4	TGTGCCAGTAGTAATGAAGGTCTTTTAGCCAAAAACATTCAGTACTTC	CASSNEGLLAKNIQYF
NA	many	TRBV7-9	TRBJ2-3	TGTGCCAGCAGCTTCACAGGGTTGTTAGATACGCAGTATTTT	CASSFTGLLDTQYF
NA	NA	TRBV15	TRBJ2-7	TGTGCCATCAGCTCTCCCCGTGATCATAGCTCCTACGAGCAGTACTTC	CAISSPRDHSSYEQYF
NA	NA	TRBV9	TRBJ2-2	TGTGCCAGCAGCGTATTAGGACAGTTGAACACCGGGGAGCTGTTTTTT	CASSVLGQLNTGELFF
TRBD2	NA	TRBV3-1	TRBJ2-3	TGTGCCAGCAGCAAACGGGCGGGGGTCACCGCAGATACGCAGTATTTT	CASSKRAGVTADTQYF
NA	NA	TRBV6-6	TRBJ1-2	TGTGCCAGCAGTTACTCGGTTGGTACCTATGGCTACACCTTC	CASSYSVGTYGYTF
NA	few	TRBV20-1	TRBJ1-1	TGCAGTGCCTCTAACCGGACCTCGCCTAACACTGAAGCTTTCTTT	CSASNRTSPNTEAFF
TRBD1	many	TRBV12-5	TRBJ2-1	TGTGCTAGTGGTTTGGGGGACAGCTCCTACAATGAGCAGTTCTTC	CASGLGDSSYNEQFF
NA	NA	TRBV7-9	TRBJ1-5	TGTGCCAGCAGCTTATCTTCCCCCTCCTACCTCAATCAGCCCCAGCATTTT	CASSLSSPSYLNQPQHF
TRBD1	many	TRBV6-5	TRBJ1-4	TGTGCCAGCAGTAACTCAGGGGGCAGTGGGAAAAAACTGTTTTTT	CASSNSGGSGKKLFF
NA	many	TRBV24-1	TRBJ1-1	TGTGCCACCAGTGACTCCAGGGCCCTGGCCACTGAAGCTTTCTTT	CATSDSRALATEAFF
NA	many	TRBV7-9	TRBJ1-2	TGTGCCAGCAGCCCCGGGACACAGTATGGCTACACCTTC	CASSPGTQYGYTF
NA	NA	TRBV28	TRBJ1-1	TGTGCCAGCAGTAAAAACAGAGGGGCGAACACTGAAGCTTTCTTT	CASSKNRGANTEAFF
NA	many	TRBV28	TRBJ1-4	TGTGCCAGCAGTTCCCGACAGGCCCAGAGTATGTTTTTT	CASSSRQAQSMFF
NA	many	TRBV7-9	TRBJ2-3	TGTGCCAGCAGCTTTACAGCCTACACAGATACGCAGTATTTT	CASSFTAYTDTQYF
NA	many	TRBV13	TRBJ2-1	TGTGCCAGCAGCTTAGGGGAAGGGAGCCACTCCTACAATGAGCAGTTCTTC	CASSLGEGSHSYNEQFF
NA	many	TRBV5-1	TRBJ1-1	TGCGCCAGCAGCTCTTCGACCATACCCGGGGCTGAAGCTTTCTTT	CASSSSTIPGAEAFF
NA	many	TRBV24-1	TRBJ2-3	TGTGCCACCAGTGACCCGGACGGCCGATCTACAGATACGCAGTATTTT	CATSDPDGRSTDTQYF
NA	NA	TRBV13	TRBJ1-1	TGTGCCAGCAGCTTAACCCTGGAGCTCCAAGCTTTCTTT	CASSLTLELQAFF
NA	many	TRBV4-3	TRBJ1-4	TGCGCCAGCAGCCAAGGTTTTAGGGACACCGAGGATAAACTGTTTTTT	CASSQGFRDTEDKLFF
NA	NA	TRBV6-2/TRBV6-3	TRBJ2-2	TGTGCCAGCAGTGAAGGTGCCGGGACGGCCCATCGGGGCACCGGGGAGCTGTTTTTT	CASSEGAGTAHRGTGELFF